This entry lists 18 T cell receptor beta chains sequenced from one sample in a study of technical replicates of blood from a handful of donors. Clones were sequenced by immunoSEQ multiplex PCR, and TCRdb holds only the in-frame ones, with some missing. This table has about 59,000 clones, 90% to 95% appearing once. Material for sequencing was PBMCs. The receptor source for this set is a human donor in good health. Some clones in this sample may be carry-over from other donors' samples.

The V and J genes are TRBV28 and TRBJ2-7, with a possible D match to TRBD1 (8 bases). Germline loops: CDR1 MDHEN, CDR2 SYDVKM. This CDR3 contains 16 residues. Trimming cost V 7 bases and J 2 bases, with 21 bases left between them. CDR3 amino acids: CASKSVRGDRTYEQYF. In nucleotides, the CDR3 is TGTGCCAGCAAGTCGGTCCGGGGGGACAGGACCTACGAGCAGTACTTC.

The chain uses TRBV5-1 and TRBJ1-1; D perhaps matches TRBD1 (6 bases). Trimming left V 4 bases short and J 0 bases short, with 16 bases between. CDR3 length: 16 residues. CDR1 is SGHRS, CDR2 YFSETQ, per germline. CDR3 amino acids: CASSHQGSLMNTEAFF. CDR3 sequence (DNA): TGCGCCAGCAGCCACCAGGGGTCCCTCATGAACACTGAAGCTTTCTTT.

The chain carries TRBV4-1 and TRBJ2-1; a weak D match, TRBD2 (6 bases). Germline V gene data show CDR1 as MGHRA and CDR2 as YSYEKL. This CDR3 is built from 16 residues. The V end was cut by 4 bases, the J end by 0 bases, with 13 bases between. This CDR3 reads CASSPRPEGSYNEQFF. Written as DNA, the CDR3 is TGCGCCAGCAGCCCCCGGCCGGAGGGCTCCTACAATGAGCAGTTCTTC.

The chain joins TRBV30 to TRBJ2-2, with D possibly matching TRBD1 (5 bases). The V end was cut by 2 bases, the J end by 4 bases, with 11 bases between. The CDR3 runs 14 residues. CDR1 and CDR2 from the germline V gene are GTSNPN and SVGIG (reference sequence). DNA of the CDR3: TGTGCCTGGAGTATCCTGACAGCCACCGGGGAGCTGTTTTTT. It specifies CAWSILTATGELFF.

J is TRBJ1-4 and V is TRBV27; D uncertain. The germline V and J ends were trimmed by 6 bases and 5 bases, with 10 bases remaining between them. The CDR3 totals 13 residues. Germline CDR1 MNHEY, CDR2 SMNVEV (reference sequence). CDR3 bases: TGTGCCAGCAGCCGCCGGGAGAATGAAAAACTGTTTTTT. Translating gives CASSRRENEKLFF.

The chain recombines TRBV4-3 with TRBJ2-3; 14 bases line up with TRBD2. This CDR3 is built from 16 residues. Germline CDR1 reads LGHNA; CDR2 reads YSLEER. The V and J ends lost 4 bases and 4 bases, in that order; junction bases with no gene match: 4. CDR3 bases: TGCGCCAGCAGCCGGGGGACTAGCGGGAGTGCAGATACGCAGTATTTT. Translation gives CASSRGTSGSADTQYF.

V and J are TRBV6-1 and TRBJ2-7; D gene ambiguous. V dropped 0 bases and J dropped 0 bases, with 9 bases sitting between them. Germline V gene sequence: CDR1 MNHNS, CDR2 SASEGT. The CDR3 sequence is 15 residues long. The CDR3 loop reads CASSEARVTSYEQYF. Here the CDR3 DNA reads TGTGCCAGCAGTGAAGCCCGGGTAACCTCCTACGAGCAGTACTTC.

The chain carries TRBV13 and TRBJ2-3, with D possibly TRBD1 on 7 matching bases. Trimming removed 5 bases at V and 6 bases at J, with 15 bases between. Germline V gene sequence: CDR1 PRHDT, CDR2 FYEKMQ (reference sequence). The CDR3 has 14 residues. Written as DNA, the CDR3 is TGTGCCAGCAGCCCAACAGGGGCGGGGGATACGCAGTATTTT. Amino acid sequence: CASSPTGAGDTQYF.

This chain joins TRBV10-3 and TRBJ2-3; TRBD2 aligns across 9 bases. The CDR3 spans 20 residues. V was pared by 3 bases and J by 4 bases, with 20 bases of the junction left unmatched. Germline CDR1 and CDR2: ENHRY and SYGVKD. CDR3: CAISELLLAGRNEGPDTQYF. CDR3 nucleotide sequence: TGTGCCATCAGTGAATTGTTGCTAGCGGGACGCAACGAAGGCCCAGATACGCAGTATTTT.

V is TRBV7-6 and J is TRBJ2-5, with 9 bases identical to TRBD2. Per the germline V gene, CDR1 is SGHVS and CDR2 is FNYEAQ. The CDR3 loop spans 16 amino acids. V gave up 1 base and J gave up 5 bases; unmatched junction bases: 8. DNA for the CDR3: TGTGCCAGCAGCTTAGGTTGGCCTGCGGGAGGGGAGACCCAGTACTTC. As protein: CASSLGWPAGGETQYF. The full variable domain, rest sourced from reference TRBV7-6 and TRBJ2-5, is GAGVSQSPRYKVTKRGQDVALRCDPISGHVSLYWYRQALGQGPEFLTYFNYEAQQDKSGLPNDRFSAERPEGSISTLTIQRTEQRDSAMYRCASSLGWPAGGETQYFGPGTRLLVL.

The chain carries TRBV28 and TRBJ2-7; 9 nucleotides line up with TRBD1. The CDR3 runs 16 residues. With V trimmed by 6 bases and J by 6 bases, 15 bases remained unmatched. Germline CDR1 is MDHEN and CDR2 is SYDVKM. CDR3 protein: CASRRTGDKITREQYF. The CDR3 region has the DNA TGTGCCAGCAGACGGACAGGGGACAAGATCACTCGCGAGCAGTACTTC.

V is TRBV29-1 and J is TRBJ1-1; TRBD1 might be the D (5 bases). The CDR3 is made up of 15 amino acids. The germline V gene encodes CDR1 SQVTM and CDR2 ANQGSEA. V was shortened by 7 bases and J by 3 bases, with 21 bases between the two germline ends. CDR3 in DNA: TGCAGCGCCCGGGGTTGGGGGGGGAGGGACACTGAAGCTTTCTTT. As protein: CSARGWGGRDTEAFF.

The chain combines TRBV29-1 with TRBJ2-1; 10 positions match TRBD2. The germline gives CDR1 SQVTM, CDR2 ANQGSEA. The CDR3 has 14 amino acids. V lost 4 bases to trimming and J lost 9 bases; unmatched junction nucleotides: 9. The CDR3 reads CSVAGLAQGGEQFF. DNA for the CDR3: TGCAGCGTTGCGGGACTAGCGCAAGGTGGTGAGCAGTTCTTC.

This clone has just one count. V usage is TRBV4-2 and J usage is TRBJ2-7, with D possibly matching TRBD2 (5 bases). This CDR3 contains 15 residues. Germline V CDR1 and CDR2: LGHNA, YNFKEQ. Trimming removed 4 bases at V and 2 bases at J, with 15 bases between. This chain's CDR3 is CASSLSGLGTYEQYF. CDR3 DNA: TGTGCCAGCAGCCTAAGTGGACTGGGGACCTACGAGCAGTACTTC.

The chain is built from TRBV6-1 and TRBJ1-2, with 10 bases lining up with TRBD1. The CDR3 runs to 14 residues. V lost 4 bases and J lost 7; bases outside the gene matches: 6. Germline assignment: CDR1 MNHNS and CDR2 SASEGT. CDR3 in amino acids: CASSGDRGRIGYTF. The CDR3 nucleotides read TGTGCCAGCAGTGGGGACAGGGGACGTATTGGCTACACCTTC.

The rearrangement uses TRBV2 and TRBJ2-2; 15 bases are shared with TRBD2. V trimming: 7 bases; J trimming: 5 bases; junction bases outside the gene matches: 11. The CDR3 contains 18 residues. Germline V gene data show CDR1 as SNHLY and CDR2 as FYNNEI. The CDR3 spells CASKRLRGLAGGTGELFF. CDR3 sequence (DNA): TGTGCCAGCAAGCGGTTACGGGGACTAGCGGGGGGAACCGGGGAGCTGTTTTTT. Full variable domain (remainder filled in from reference TRBV2 and TRBJ2-2): EPEVTQTPSHQVTQMGQEVILRCVPISNHLYFYWYRQILGQKVEFLVSFYNNEISEKSEIFDDQFSVERPDGSNFTLKIRSTKLEDSAMYFCASKRLRGLAGGTGELFFGEGSRLTVL.

The J gene is TRBJ1-2, the V gene TRBV5-1; no reliable D call. The CDR3 totals 15 residues. The V and J ends lost 4 bases and 8 bases respectively, with 21 bases between them. CDR1 and CDR2 (germline): SGHRS, YFSETQ. Here the CDR3 DNA reads TGCGCCAGCAGCGCCAGTTCCGGGCCCGGGGAAGGCTACACCTTC. Its protein is CASSASSGPGEGYTF.

The chain is built from TRBV27 and TRBJ2-1, with D possibly TRBD2 on 6 matching bases. CDR1 is MNHEY and CDR2 is SMNVEV in the germline V gene (reference sequence). V lost 5 bases and J 1 base, leaving 24 bases between the germline ends. The CDR3 runs to 19 residues. CDR3 protein: CASSRVGLAHIVSYNEQFF. The CDR3 DNA follows: TGTGCCAGCAGTCGTGTGGGGCTAGCGCACATCGTGTCCTACAATGAGCAGTTCTTC.